This T cell receptor beta chain was obtained from a study of T cells in women clearing cervical HPV infection. For this clone: Coverage ceases 3 residues before the CDR3 finishes, and the germline J gene fills in the end.

Trimming shortened V by 3 bases and J by 1 base, and 11 bases separated the two germline ends. In germline, CDR1 is LNHDA, CDR2 SQIVND (reference sequence). The length of the CDR3 is 15 residues. Using immunoSEQ multiplex PCR, the repertoire was profiled, and TCRdb retains in-frame clones only, with some absent. Here the sample table reports about 36,000 clones. The source material was blood buffy coat. The source is a woman aged 18 to 75 with a cervical HPV16 infection that either progressed to CIN3+ or cleared (not recorded which). This rearrangement joins TRBV19 to TRBJ2-3; unclear D gene. CDR3 amino acids: CASSIRVFGTDTQYF. CDR3 bases read: TGTGCCAGTAGTATCCGCGTGTTTGGCACAGATACG.